Listed below are T cell receptor beta chains from one sample, sequenced in a study of cytomegalovirus exposure and HLA in healthy donors. Profiling relied on immunoSEQ multiplex PCR, and the TCRdb table lists in-frame clones only, not all of them. The profile covers some 150,000 clones, with approximately 80% appearing a single time and around 3.4% taken by the ten largest. Specimen: PBMCs. All receptors come from a man aged 25-40 years in good health and CMV-seropositive. The CDR3 runs from the conserved cysteine through the conserved F or W. The D gene is left open where the match is weak. Clone sizes are given selectively: once, few, many, or a class where the clone is expanded.

d_call	clone_size	j_call	v_call	cdr3_aa	cdr3_nt
.	.	TRBJ2-2	TRBV11-3	CASSFGGIANTGELFF	TGTGCCAGCAGCTTCGGAGGTATCGCGAACACCGGGGAGCTGTTTTTT
TRBD1	.	TRBJ2-1	TRBV5-1	CASSLQGYNEQFF	TGCGCCAGCAGCCTACAGGGGTACAATGAGCAGTTCTTC
TRBD2	.	TRBJ2-7	TRBV6-5	CASRSTGTTTYEQYF	TGTGCCAGCAGATCTACCGGGACTACCACCTACGAGCAGTACTTC
TRBD1	.	TRBJ1-2	TRBV6-1	CASSVGTGDGYTF	TGTGCCAGCAGTGTTGGGACAGGGGACGGCTACACCTTC
.	once	TRBJ2-7	TRBV10-3	CAISAPGVYEQYF	TGTGCCATCAGCGCACCGGGAGTCTACGAGCAGTACTTC
.	.	TRBJ2-1	TRBV4-3	CASSQDGNRYNEQFF	TGCGCCAGCAGCCAAGACGGCAACAGATACAATGAGCAGTTCTTC
TRBD1	.	TRBJ1-5	TRBV29-1	CSVDRGQGQPQHF	TGCAGCGTAGACAGGGGGCAGGGGCAGCCCCAGCATTTT
.	.	TRBJ1-1	TRBV27	CASSLSRAEGGNTEAFF	TGTGCCAGCAGTTTATCGAGGGCCGAAGGTGGGAACACTGAAGCTTTCTTT
.	.	TRBJ1-6	TRBV5-1	CASFLGPGQDNSPLHF	TGCGCCAGCTTTTTAGGTCCTGGGCAGGATAATTCACCCCTCCACTTT
.	.	TRBJ2-2	TRBV28	CASGLGAANTGELFF	TGTGCCAGCGGGCTGGGGGCGGCTAACACCGGGGAGCTGTTTTTT
TRBD2	.	TRBJ2-6	TRBV19	CATTPGRDLFGANVLTF	TGTGCCACTACCCCGGGGAGGGACCTCTTTGGGGCCAACGTCCTGACTTTC
TRBD1	many	TRBJ1-2	TRBV7-6	CASSPRTGGINDGYTF	TGTGCCAGCAGCCCTCGGACAGGGGGGATCAATGATGGCTACACCTTC
.	.	TRBJ1-1	TRBV6-6	CASRRDSGEAFF	TGTGCCAGCAGACGAGACAGTGGAGAAGCTTTCTTT